This T cell receptor beta chain stems from a study of blood T cell repertoires in COVID-19 (dated by TCRdb to 2019 to 2021). Background on the whole study: The collaborator samples originated in the United States, Italy and Spain and spanned the acute and convalescent phases of COVID-19. The prospective study material was composed of cDNA or gDNA derived from T cells, B-cell-depleted T cells, or PBMCs. The dataset comprised deeply sampled blood TCRbeta repertoires from subjects exposed to, actively infected with, or recovered from COVID-19. The repertoires were released in a freely available public database meant as a resource for research on the immune response to SARS-CoV-2. The samples were drawn from the first 160 participants of the ongoing ImmuneRACE study and from roughly 1,300 subjects provided by 6 global collaborators. A de-identified subject ID, COVID-19 status, age in years and sex were almost always included in the sample metadata. Where HLA class I and class II types were available, the types were taken from metadata supplied by the sample provider, not from assay-based typing.

As encoded in the germline V gene (reference sequence), CDR1 is LNHNV while CDR2 is YYDKDF. The V and J ends are trimmed by 2 bases and 2 bases, leaving 15 bases between them. Counted from cysteine to phenylalanine, this CDR3 has 16 amino acids. CDR3 DNA is the only sequence kept; it has 48 bases, read in frame from the first base. Whole blood was collected in K2EDTA tubes by collaborating institutions according to the institutions' own protocols. For TCRbeta analysis, collaborators shipped samples as frozen whole blood, isolated PBMCs, or DNA extracted from either of those sample types. Study-wide conclusions, independent of this receptor: Clinical and demographic metadata were provided uncurated, with the amount varying by source and participant.

A note on this clone: This receptor's antigen is unknown. Base-call qualities are not available, and no considerably larger clone is one nucleotide away.

TCRbeta CDR3 regions were amplified from genomic DNA using the immunoSEQ Assay, a bias-controlled multiplex PCR. For the original study's pipeline: Within the assay, amplification of reference gene primers was used to estimate how many nucleated cells each sample contained. To quantify the absolute abundance of each unique TCRbeta CDR3 rearrangement, sequence reads were collapsed and filtered. For each sample, productive Simpson clonality was calculated as the square root of Simpson's diversity index over productive rearrangements. This is the immuneACCESS table as TCRdb keeps it, with only in-frame sequences that have V and J called. A part of the clones is gone; compared with another copy, unresolved V genes explain less than half, and the rest is unexplained. V, J and clone size reflect that table, while D and trimming were determined from the DNA. The sample table holds about 98,000 clones, of which over 80% were seen once. The top ten clones comprise approximately 20% of the sample.

The sequenced sample consisted of peripheral blood. The clonotype was recovered from a man at least 80 years old with acute or convalescent COVID-19. Here the chain combines TRBV15 and TRBJ1-2; the D gene assignment is ambiguous. CDR3 sequence: CATSRISSRMNYGYTF. The bases read TGTGCCACCAGCAGAATCTCCTCCCGTATGAACTATGGCTACACCTTC.